The clone carrying this T cell receptor beta chain appeared a single time. These data are taken from a study of T cell responses to AZD1222 COVID-19 vaccine. Sequenced by immunoSEQ multiplex PCR; TCRdb stores in-frame clones only, minus some. This sample yields 180,000 or so clones, of which 94% are seen a single time; about 0.64% belongs to the top ten. V lost 0 bases to trimming and J lost 2 bases; unmatched junction nucleotides: 10. This CDR3 comprises 19 residues. Germline CDR1 reads SGHRS; CDR2 reads YFSETQ. The clonotype comes from an adult in good health. This specimen consisted of peripheral blood, obtained on day 0 of AZD1222 vaccination. The chain couples TRBV5-1 to TRBJ2-1; TRBD2 matches 11 bases. CDR3 protein: CASSLGLLAGGSAYNEQFF. For the CDR3, the DNA is TGCGCCAGCAGCTTGGGTCTATTAGCGGGAGGGAGCGCCTACAATGAGCAGTTCTTC.